The text below deals with one TCR beta chain. Trimming took 3 bases from V and 11 from J, leaving 13 bases between them. CDR1 KGHSH and CDR2 LQKENI come from the germline V gene. The CDR3 has 12 residues. Produced via immunoSEQ multiplex PCR; TCRdb's table is partial and in-frame only. The sample shows 150,000 to 200,000 clones, about 90% of them seen only once. The sample originates from a study of control samples from healthy donors and cancer patients. This clonotype was sampled from a woman between 35 and 50 years old in good health. The rearrangement uses TRBV18 and TRBJ1-1; D perhaps matches TRBD1 (5 bases). The specimen was blood. For the CDR3, the DNA is TGTGCCAGCTCACCGCAGGGAGGGGTGGCTTTCTTT. Amino acid sequence: CASSPQGGVAFF.